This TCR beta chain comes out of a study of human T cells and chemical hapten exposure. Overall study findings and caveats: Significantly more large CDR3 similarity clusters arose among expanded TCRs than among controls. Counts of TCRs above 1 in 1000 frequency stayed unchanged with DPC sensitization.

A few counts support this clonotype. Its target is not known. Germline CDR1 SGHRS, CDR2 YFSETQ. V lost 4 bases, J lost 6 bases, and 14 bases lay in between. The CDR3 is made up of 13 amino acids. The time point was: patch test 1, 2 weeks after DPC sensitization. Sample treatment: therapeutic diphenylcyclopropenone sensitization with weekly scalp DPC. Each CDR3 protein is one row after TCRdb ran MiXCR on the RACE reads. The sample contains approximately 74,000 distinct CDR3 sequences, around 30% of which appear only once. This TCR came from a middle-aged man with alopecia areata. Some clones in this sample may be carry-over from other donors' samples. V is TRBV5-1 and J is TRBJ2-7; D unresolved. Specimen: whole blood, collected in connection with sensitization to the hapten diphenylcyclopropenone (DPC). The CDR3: CASSPGSVPEQYF. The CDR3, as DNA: TGCGCCAGCAGCCCTGGCAGTGTCCCCGAGCAGTACTTC.